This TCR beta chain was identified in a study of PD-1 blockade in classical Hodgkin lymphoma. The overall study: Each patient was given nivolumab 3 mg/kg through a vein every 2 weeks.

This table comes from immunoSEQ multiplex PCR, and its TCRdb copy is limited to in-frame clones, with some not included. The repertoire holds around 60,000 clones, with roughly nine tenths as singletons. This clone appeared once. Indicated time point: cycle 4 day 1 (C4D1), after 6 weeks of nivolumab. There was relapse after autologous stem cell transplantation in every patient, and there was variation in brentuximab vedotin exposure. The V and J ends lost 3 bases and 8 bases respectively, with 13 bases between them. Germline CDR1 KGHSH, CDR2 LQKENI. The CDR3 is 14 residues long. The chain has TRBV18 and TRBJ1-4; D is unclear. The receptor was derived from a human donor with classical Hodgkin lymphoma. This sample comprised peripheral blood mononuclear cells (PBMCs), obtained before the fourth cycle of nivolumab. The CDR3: CASSPQTLKEKLFF. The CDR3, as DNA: TGTGCCAGCTCACCCCAGACCCTTAAGGAAAAACTGTTTTTT.